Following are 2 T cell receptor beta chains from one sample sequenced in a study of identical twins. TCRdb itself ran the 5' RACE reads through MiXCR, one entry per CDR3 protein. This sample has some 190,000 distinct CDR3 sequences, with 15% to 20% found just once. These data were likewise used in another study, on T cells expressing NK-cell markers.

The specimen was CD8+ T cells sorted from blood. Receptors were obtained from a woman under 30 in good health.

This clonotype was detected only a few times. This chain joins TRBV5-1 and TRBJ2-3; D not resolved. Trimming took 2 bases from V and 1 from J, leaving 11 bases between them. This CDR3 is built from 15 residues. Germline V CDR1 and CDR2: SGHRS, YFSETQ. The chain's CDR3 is CASSFWNPGTDTQYF. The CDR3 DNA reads TGCGCCAGCAGCTTTTGGAACCCCGGCACAGATACGCAGTATTTT.

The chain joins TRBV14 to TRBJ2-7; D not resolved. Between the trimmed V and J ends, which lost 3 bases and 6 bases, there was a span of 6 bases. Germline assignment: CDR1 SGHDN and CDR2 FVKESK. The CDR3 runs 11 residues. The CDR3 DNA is TGTGCCAGCAGCCATCTTGCCGAGCAGTACTTC. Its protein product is CASSHLAEQYF.